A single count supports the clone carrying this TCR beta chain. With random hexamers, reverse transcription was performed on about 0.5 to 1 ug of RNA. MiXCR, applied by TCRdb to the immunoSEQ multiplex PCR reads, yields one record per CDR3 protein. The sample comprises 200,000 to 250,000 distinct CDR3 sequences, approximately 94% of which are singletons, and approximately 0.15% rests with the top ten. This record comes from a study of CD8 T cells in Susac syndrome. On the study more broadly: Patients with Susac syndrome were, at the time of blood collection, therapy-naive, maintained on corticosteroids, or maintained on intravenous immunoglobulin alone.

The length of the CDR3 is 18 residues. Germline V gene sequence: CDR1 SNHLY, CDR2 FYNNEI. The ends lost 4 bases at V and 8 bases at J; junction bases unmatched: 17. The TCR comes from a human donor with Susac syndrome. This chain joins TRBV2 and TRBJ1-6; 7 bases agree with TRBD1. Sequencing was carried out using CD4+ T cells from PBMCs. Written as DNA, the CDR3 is TGTGCCAGCAGTGGAAACCCGGGACAGCATTCTGGTTATTCACCCCTCCACTTT. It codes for CASSGNPGQHSGYSPLHF. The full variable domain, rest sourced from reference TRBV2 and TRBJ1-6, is EPEVTQTPSHQVTQMGQEVILRCVPISNHLYFYWYRQILGQKVEFLVSFYNNEISEKSEIFDDQFSVERPDGSNFTLKIRSTKLEDSAMYFCASSGNPGQHSGYSPLHFGNGTRLTVT.